This TCR beta chain is from a study of blood T cell repertoires in COVID-19. Across the whole study: COVID-19 samples from acute and convalescent phases originated in the United States, Italy and Spain.

Study processing details: Nucleated cell number was recorded as an estimate derived from reference gene primer amplification. The method was immunoSEQ multiplex PCR; TCRdb's version includes in-frame clones alone and lacks a portion of them. V, J and clone size were drawn from that table, and D and trimming were deduced from the DNA. The sample contains more than 200,000 clones, approximately 90% of which appear only once. This CDR3 is 13 amino acids long. V was shortened by 5 bases and J by 9 bases, with 14 bases between the two germline ends. CDR1 is SGHTA and CDR2 is FQGNSA in the germline V gene. The cohort comprised adults aged 18 to 89 years residing in about 25 US areas. In Cohort 3, a recovered donor had either two negative PCRs, clearance, or symptom resolution.

The material sequenced was PBMCs or T cells enriched from blood (not recorded which). The chain is built from TRBV7-2 and TRBJ2-1; maybe TRBD2 (6 bases). The sequence was obtained from a man aged 30 to 39 who had recovered from COVID-19. The CDR3 DNA sequence: TGTGCCAGCAGCCTGGGACTGTCAGGTGAGCAGTTCTTC. Amino acids: CASSLGLSGEQFF.